The present TCR beta chain was sequenced within a study of regulatory T cells. Patients aged 2 to 39 years had fewer naive and more memory CD4+ and CD8+ T cells. The PCR used 52 TRBV and 13 TRBJ primers. Profiled with immunoSEQ multiplex PCR; TCRdb holds only in-frame clones, not every one. The sample records 30,000 to 40,000 clones, about nine tenths being singletons. Study results and caveats: In patients, unique TRB V-J pairs were restricted and V/J usage skewed, especially in Tregs. In CD3G-deficient patients, conventional CD4+ T cells were enriched for hydrophobic CDR3 residues at positions 6 and 7.

With regard to this clone: No antigen is known for it.

Germline values: CDR1 GTSNPN, CDR2 SVGIG (reference sequence). V was trimmed by 1 base and J by 5 bases, leaving 12 bases between them. The CDR3 sequence is 13 residues long. The sequence derives from a person aged 18-29 years with CD3G deficiency. Sample: conventional CD4+ T cells sorted from blood. The chain uses TRBV30 and TRBJ2-7; tentative D call: TRBD2 (6 bases). The CDR3 is CAWSAGSGDEQYF. Written as DNA, the CDR3 is TGTGCCTGGAGTGCGGGGTCGGGGGACGAGCAGTACTTC.